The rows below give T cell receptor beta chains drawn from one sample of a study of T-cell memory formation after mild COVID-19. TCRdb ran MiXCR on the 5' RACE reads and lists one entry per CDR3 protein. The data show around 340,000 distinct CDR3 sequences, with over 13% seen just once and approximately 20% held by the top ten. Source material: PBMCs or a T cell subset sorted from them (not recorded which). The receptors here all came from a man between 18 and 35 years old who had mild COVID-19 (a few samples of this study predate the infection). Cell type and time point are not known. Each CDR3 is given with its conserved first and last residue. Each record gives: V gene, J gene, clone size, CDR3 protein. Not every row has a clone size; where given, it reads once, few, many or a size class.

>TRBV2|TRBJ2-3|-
CASSEVSDTQYF
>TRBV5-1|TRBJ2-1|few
CASSQEATGSEFF
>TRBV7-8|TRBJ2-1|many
CASSPRENEQFF
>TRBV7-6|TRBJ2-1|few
CASSRRDLSYNEQFF
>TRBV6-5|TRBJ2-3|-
CVSSYSTGIPDTQYF
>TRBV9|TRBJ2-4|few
CASSVGLAGGKNIQYF
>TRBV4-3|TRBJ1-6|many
CASSQEIEINSPLHF
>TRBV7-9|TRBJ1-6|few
CASSLGTAEYSPLHF
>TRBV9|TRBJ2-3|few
CASSARQLLTDTQYF
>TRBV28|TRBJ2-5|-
CASRTGPQGTQYF
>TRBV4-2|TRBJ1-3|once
CASSQDPGTARNTIYF
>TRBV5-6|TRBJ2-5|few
CASIPSGTAQETQYF
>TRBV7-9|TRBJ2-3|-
CASSLTGFTDTQYF
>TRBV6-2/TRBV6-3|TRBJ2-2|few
CASSYGGSPGELFF
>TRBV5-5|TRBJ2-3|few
CASSLVWGNTDTQYF
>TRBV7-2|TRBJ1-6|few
CASSPTVQGQALHF
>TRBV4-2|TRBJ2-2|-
CASSHVAGSGELFF
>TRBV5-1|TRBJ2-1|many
CASSLTGGAYNEQFF
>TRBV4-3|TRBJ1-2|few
CASSQETGPNYGYTF
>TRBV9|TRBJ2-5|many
CASSYRTGETQYF
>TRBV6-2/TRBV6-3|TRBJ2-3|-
CASSYLGDTQYF
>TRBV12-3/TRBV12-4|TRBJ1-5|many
CASSYRGHQPQHF
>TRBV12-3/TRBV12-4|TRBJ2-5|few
CASSLIGGGQETQYF
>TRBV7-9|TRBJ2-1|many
CASSLKRGGLDEQFF
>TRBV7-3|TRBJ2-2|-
CASSVRDPDNGELFF
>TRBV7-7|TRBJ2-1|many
CASSLGESSYNEQFF
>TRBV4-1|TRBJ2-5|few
CASSHDGLAKTQYF
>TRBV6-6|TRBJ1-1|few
CASIITGGGNTEAFF
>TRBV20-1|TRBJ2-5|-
CSARGGAGETQYF
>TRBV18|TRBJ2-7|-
CASSGAGVYEQYF
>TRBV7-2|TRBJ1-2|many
CASSTQGQGSYGYTF
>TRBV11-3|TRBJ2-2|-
CASSQRGGNTGELFF
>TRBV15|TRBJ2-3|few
CATGGTDTQYF
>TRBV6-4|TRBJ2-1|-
CASSDAGESSYNEQFF
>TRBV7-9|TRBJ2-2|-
CASSPIWDTGELFF
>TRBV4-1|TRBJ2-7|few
CASSPARSGSSYEQYF
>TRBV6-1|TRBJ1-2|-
CASIVLDRSYGYTF
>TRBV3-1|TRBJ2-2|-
CASSQDVRGELFF
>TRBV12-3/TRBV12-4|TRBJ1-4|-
CASSSDRHATNEKLFF
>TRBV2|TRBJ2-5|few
CASSEALLEYF